These 29 T cell receptor beta chains were all obtained from the same sample, sequenced in a study of a mutant IDH1 vaccine in newly diagnosed glioma. Specified time point: week 11, during vaccination. It was 300 ug of mutant IDH1 20-mer peptide that made up each vaccine dose, given with topical imiquimod. Their recognized antigens are unknown. Method: immunoSEQ multiplex PCR; TCRdb's copy keeps in-frame clones and lacks some. The sample includes fewer than 70,000 clones, about 80% of them seen just once. The sequencing used PBMCs, collected from a glioma patient whose treatment included an IDH1 peptide vaccine. The receptors were sampled from a man younger than 45 with glioma.

The rearrangement links TRBV28 to TRBJ1-5, with 9 bases matching TRBD1. Germline assignment: CDR1 MDHEN and CDR2 SYDVKM. V trimming: 2 bases; J trimming: 4 bases; junction bases outside the gene matches: 6. This CDR3 has 16 amino acids. The CDR3 region is CASSLVGQGWNQPQHF. DNA of the CDR3: TGTGCCAGCAGTTTAGTGGGACAGGGTTGGAATCAGCCCCAGCATTTT.

The chain uses TRBV27 and TRBJ2-1, with 10 bases that match TRBD2. From germline, CDR1 is MNHEY and CDR2 SMNVEV (reference sequence). This CDR3 is built from 16 residues. Trimming removed 3 bases from V and 6 bases from J; junction bases left unmatched: 8. CDR3 DNA sequence: TGTGCCAGCAGTTTCTTTAGTAGCGGGGGGAGCAATGAGCAGTTCTTC. Translation: CASSFFSSGGSNEQFF.

Written as DNA, the CDR3 is TGTGCCAGCAGCCTCGGACAGCCTCCGGATACGCAGTATTTT. It specifies CASSLGQPPDTQYF. This chain links TRBV7-3 with TRBJ2-3; TRBD1 might be the D (6 bases). Trimming removed 5 bases at V and 6 bases at J, with 15 bases between. The CDR3 consists of 14 residues. Per the germline V gene, CDR1 is SGHTA and CDR2 is FQGTGA. The full variable domain, its missing parts supplied by reference TRBV7-3 and TRBJ2-3, is GAGVSQTPSNKVTEKGKYVELRCDPISGHTALYWYRQSLGQGPEFLIYFQGTGAADDSGLPNDRFFAVRPEGSVSTLKIQRTERGDSAVYLCASSLGQPPDTQYFGPGTRLTVL.

The chain combines TRBV28 with TRBJ2-2, with 7 bases lining up with TRBD1. With V trimmed by 6 bases and J by 4 bases, 11 bases remained unmatched. Germline V lookup: CDR1 MDHEN, CDR2 SYDVKM. There are 16 residues in the CDR3. This CDR3 is CASRPPRQGPTGELFF. In nucleotides, the CDR3 is TGTGCCAGCAGGCCTCCCAGACAGGGACCCACCGGGGAGCTGTTTTTT.

This clone was seen just once. This chain joins TRBV2 and TRBJ2-5; a possible D gene is TRBD2 (6 bases). The V end was cut by 6 bases, the J end by 7 bases, with 18 bases between. Germline V gene data show CDR1 as SNHLY and CDR2 as FYNNEI. This CDR3 spans 14 amino acids. CDR3 bases: TGTGCCAGCAGCCACGCCGATAGCGGCGCGACCCAGTACTTC. Translating gives CASSHADSGATQYF.

J is TRBJ1-2 and V is TRBV6-1; no clear D gene. Germline CDR1 is MNHNS and CDR2 is SASEGT. The CDR3 covers 11 residues. The V gene lost 6 bases and the J gene lost 4 bases, with 6 bases spanning the gap. CDR3 nucleotides: TGTGCCAGCAGAGGCGCCTATGGCTACACCTTC. Protein product: CASRGAYGYTF.

The CDR3 region is CASSPYPFKRGAYEQYF. In DNA, the CDR3 is TGTGCCAGCAGTCCTTACCCGTTCAAGCGGGGGGCCTACGAGCAGTACTTC. The chain combines TRBV27 with TRBJ2-7; 9 bases fit TRBD2. V was clipped by 5 bases and J by 2 bases; unmatched bases: 13. The germline gives CDR1 MNHEY, CDR2 SMNVEV (reference sequence). The length of the CDR3 is 17 residues.

This clone was detected a few times. This chain connects TRBV28 to TRBJ1-1, with 7 bases that match TRBD1. The V and J ends lost 2 bases and 10 bases, in that order; junction bases with no gene match: 10. CDR1 MDHEN and CDR2 SYDVKM come from the germline V gene. The CDR3 has 14 residues. CDR3 DNA sequence: TGTGCCAGCAGTTTAATCGGGGGGACAGCAGGAGCTTTCTTT. Translated: CASSLIGGTAGAFF.

The chain links TRBV4-2 to TRBJ2-1; 7 bases map to TRBD2. Germline V gene sequence: CDR1 LGHNA, CDR2 YNFKEQ. CDR3 length: 16 amino acids. V shed 6 bases and J 4 bases; nucleotides not matched to a gene: 12. CDR3 nucleotide sequence: TGTGCCAGCAGTCGGGAGGCTGACATTTCTTACAATGAGCAGTTCTTC. Residues: CASSREADISYNEQFF.

This rearrangement joins TRBV28 to TRBJ1-5; no firm D call. Germline CDR1 MDHEN, CDR2 SYDVKM. V gave up 6 bases and J gave up 9 bases, with 9 bases separating them. The CDR3 consists of 11 residues. The CDR3 DNA follows: TGTGCCAGCAGGCGAGGGAGGCCCCAGCATTTT. It is translated as CASRRGRPQHF.

The chain is built from TRBV10-3 and TRBJ1-3; no clear D. V lost 5 bases to trimming and J lost 4 bases, with 6 bases between them. The CDR3 is 12 residues long. CDR1 and CDR2 (germline): ENHRY, SYGVKD. The CDR3 nucleotides are TGTGCCATCAGTCTTGACGGAAACACCATATATTTT. This sequence encodes CAISLDGNTIYF.

The rearrangement joins TRBV19 to TRBJ2-2; 9 bases are a match to TRBD2. V shed 5 bases and J 0 bases; nucleotides not matched to a gene: 7. Germline CDR1 LNHDA, CDR2 SQIVND (reference sequence). The CDR3 is 17 amino acids. The CDR3 loop reads CASSPGLAGTNTGELFF. The DNA for the CDR3 is TGTGCCAGTAGTCCTGGGCTAGCGGGGACGAACACCGGGGAGCTGTTTTTT.

This chain connects TRBV11-2 to TRBJ2-1; unclear D gene. Germline CDR1 and CDR2: SGHAT and FQNNGV. V was shortened by 2 bases and J by 4 bases, with 12 bases between the two germline ends. The CDR3 has 15 amino acids. CDR3 nucleotides: TGTGCCAGCAGCTTAAGTTGGGCTTTTTACAATGAGCAGTTCTTC. This encodes CASSLSWAFYNEQFF.

The rearrangement joins TRBV29-1 to TRBJ1-2; D is ambiguous. Trimming removed 7 bases from V and 1 base from J, with 10 bases in between. CDR1 and CDR2 from the germline V gene are SQVTM and ANQGSEA. CDR3 size: 12 residues. The CDR3 nucleotides are TGCAGCGGGGAGGACGATAACTATGGCTACACCTTC. Translated, it gives CSGEDDNYGYTF.

This rearrangement joins TRBV6-5 to TRBJ1-1; D unclear. V gave up 0 bases and J gave up 6 bases, with 8 bases separating them. Germline V CDR1 and CDR2: MNHEY, SVGAGI. This CDR3 contains 13 residues. CDR3 region: CASSYSPDAEAFF. The CDR3 coding sequence is TGTGCCAGCAGTTACTCTCCAGACGCTGAAGCTTTCTTT.

The rearrangement joins TRBV11-3 to TRBJ2-7, with a tentative D call TRBD1 (6 bases). This CDR3 has 12 residues. V was trimmed by 1 base and J by 8 bases, leaving 9 bases between them. CDR1 is SGHNT, CDR2 YENEEA, per germline. This chain's CDR3 is CASSLGWGQQYF. The CDR3 nucleotides are TGTGCCAGCAGCTTAGGTTGGGGGCAGCAGTACTTC. Supplemented by reference TRBV11-3 and TRBJ2-7, the full variable domain reads EAGVVQSPRYKIIEKKQPVAFWCNPISGHNTLYWYLQNLGQGPELLIRYENEEAVDDSQLPKDRFSAERLKGVDSTLKIQPAELGDSAVYLCASSLGWGQQYFGPGTRLTVT.

As concerns this clone: One end of the junction fails to match germline, which may point to a read error. The chain is built from TRBV6-1 and TRBJ2-7; tentatively, D is TRBD1 (6 bases). CDR1 MNHNS and CDR2 SASEGT come from the germline V gene. The CDR3 totals 15 residues. CDR3: CASIEGQLLVHEQYF. The CDR3 DNA follows: TGTGCCAGCATTGAAGGACAGCTTTTGGTGCACGAGCAGTACTTC.

The sample holds one count of this clone. CDR3 sequence (DNA): TGTGCCAGCAGCCCGGGGACTAGAGTCTACGAGCAGTACTTC. Its translation is CASSPGTRVYEQYF. V gene TRBV7-9 combines with J gene TRBJ2-7; 8 nucleotides agree with TRBD2. Unmatched junction bases numbered 6, after V lost 5 bases and J lost 3 bases. Germline-derived CDR1 and CDR2 are SEHNR and FQNEAQ (reference sequence). The CDR3 covers 14 residues.

This clone was seen once. The chain has TRBV11-2 and TRBJ2-1; D ambiguous. CDR1 and CDR2 from the germline V gene are SGHAT and FQNNGV. This CDR3 comprises 16 residues. Trimming pared 1 base from V and 4 bases from J, leaving 14 bases between. The DNA of the CDR3 is TGTGCCAGCAGCTTAGTAGGTGGACGGTGGTACAATGAGCAGTTCTTC. Its protein is CASSLVGGRWYNEQFF.

V is TRBV5-5 and J is TRBJ2-1, with 8 bases lining up with TRBD1. Germline values: CDR1 SGHKS, CDR2 YYEKEE (reference sequence). CDR3 size: 14 residues. After removal of 3 bases from V and 8 bases from J, the junction contained 7 bases not matched to a gene. CDR3 sequence reads: CASSSRGRLDEQFF. CDR3 DNA: TGTGCCAGCAGCTCCAGGGGGCGGTTGGATGAGCAGTTCTTC.

V gene TRBV6-1 combines with J gene TRBJ2-3; 13 positions match TRBD2. Trimming at V came to 4 bases and at J to 3 bases, leaving 10 bases not matched to a gene. The germline V gene encodes CDR1 MNHNS and CDR2 SASEGT. The CDR3 is 18 residues long. DNA for the CDR3: TGTGCCAGCAGTGGTCCGGGACTAGCGGGAAGATTGACAGATACGCAGTATTTT. The encoded protein is CASSGPGLAGRLTDTQYF.

CDR3 region: CASSYSDRMNTEAFF. CDR3 sequence (DNA): TGTGCCAGCAGTTATTCGGACAGAATGAACACTGAAGCTTTCTTT. The chain combines TRBV6-5 with TRBJ1-1, with a tentative D call TRBD1 (6 bases). Trimming took 3 bases from V and 0 from J, leaving 11 bases between them. Germline V lookup: CDR1 MNHEY, CDR2 SVGAGI. This CDR3 has 15 residues.

The chain links TRBV6-4 to TRBJ2-1; 7 positions agree with TRBD2. The length of the CDR3 is 15 residues. Germline values: CDR1 MRHNA, CDR2 SNTAGT. Trimming at V came to 2 bases and at J to 5 bases, leaving 6 bases not matched to a gene. The CDR3 region is CASSDGTSDNNEQFF. The CDR3 coding sequence is TGTGCCAGCAGTGACGGCACTAGCGACAACAATGAGCAGTTCTTC.

The V call is TRBV19, the J call TRBJ2-1; 7 positions match TRBD2. The trim removed 1 base at V and 10 bases at J, leaving 7 bases unmatched. Germline assignment: CDR1 LNHDA and CDR2 SQIVND (reference sequence). The CDR3 sequence is 14 residues long. DNA of the CDR3: TGTGCCAGTAGTATAGCCGGGACTACCTTAGAGCAGTTCTTC. Its translation is CASSIAGTTLEQFF.

The chain joins TRBV27 to TRBJ2-7; the match to TRBD1 covers 10 bases. The CDR3 covers 15 residues. Per germline, CDR1 MNHEY and CDR2 SMNVEV (reference sequence). The trim removed 3 bases at V and 3 bases at J, leaving 5 bases unmatched. CDR3 sequence: CASSFGTGAGYEQYF. DNA for the CDR3: TGTGCCAGCAGTTTTGGGACAGGGGCCGGCTACGAGCAGTACTTC.

The chain uses TRBV21-1 and TRBJ1-1; the table's D call, TRBD1, has no DNA check behind it. TRBV21-1 is tagged as a pseudogene. The CDR3 extends over 16 amino acids. The CDR3 region is CASSKTRDREHTEAFF. CDR3 in DNA: TGTGCCAGCAGCAAAACTAGGGACAGGGAACACACTGAAGCTTTCTTT.

This clone occurred a few times. The gene calls are TRBV7-9 and TRBJ2-5; 14 nucleotides agree with TRBD2. Germline-derived CDR1 and CDR2 are SEHNR and FQNEAQ (reference sequence). This CDR3 has 15 residues. Trimming removed 5 bases from V and 5 bases from J; junction bases left unmatched: 4. The CDR3 DNA reads TGTGCCAGCAGCCACCGGACTAGCGGGGGGGAGACCCAGTACTTC. Encoded protein: CASSHRTSGGETQYF.

The rearrangement uses TRBV5-3 and TRBJ1-4; 9 bases agree with TRBD1. TRBV5-3 is an open reading frame, and its role is uncertain. The CDR3 contains 18 residues. V was clipped by 6 bases and J by 0 bases; unmatched bases: 12. As DNA, the CDR3 is TGTGCCAGAATCGAACAGGGACAGGGACCTTCAACTAATGAAAAACTGTTTTTT. Translation: CARIEQGQGPSTNEKLFF.

The CDR3 here is CASRPQTGGSTPQHF. The CDR3 bases are TGTGCCAGCAGGCCCCAGACAGGGGGCTCGACGCCCCAGCATTTT. The chain has TRBV28 and TRBJ1-5, with 10 bases that match TRBD1. There are 15 residues in the CDR3. V was pared by 6 bases and J by 9 bases, with 11 bases of the junction left unmatched. From germline, CDR1 is MDHEN and CDR2 SYDVKM.